The present entry profiles one T cell receptor beta chain with its context. Researchers prepared the TCRbeta library using unique molecular identifiers, the study reports. Using its own MiXCR run on the PCR reads, TCRdb lists one record per CDR3 protein. The table shows some 240,000 distinct CDR3 sequences, with around 13% occurring only once. This entry is derived from a study of T-cell reconstitution after alpha-beta-depleted transplantation in children. Germline V gives CDR1 LGHDT, CDR2 YNNKEL (reference sequence). Trimming removed 0 bases from V and 4 bases from J; junction bases left unmatched: 15. This CDR3 has 19 amino acids.

The sequenced sample was PBMCs from the stem cell graft donor, obtained from the stem cell graft. This sequence originates from a human donor who donated a stem cell graft to a child with acute lymphoblastic leukemia. The rearrangement uses TRBV3-1 and TRBJ2-5, with 9 nucleotides matching TRBD2. The CDR3 bases are TGTGCCAGCAGCCAAGATCCCCCCGCTGGCGGGGGGGCCCTAGAGACCCAGTACTTC. This encodes CASSQDPPAGGGALETQYF.